This T cell receptor (beta chain) emerged from a study of blood T cells in healthy people across ages. Donors were healthy Caucasian individuals from Russia aged about 6 to 90. This clonotype appeared a few times. A J-beta primer mix and a sample-barcoded 5' primer were used in a second PCR of roughly 6 to 11 cycles. One entry per CDR3 protein, called by TCRdb with MiXCR from the 5' RACE reads. In the table there are roughly 1.7 million distinct CDR3 sequences, roughly a third of which are singletons. Germline CDR1 is DFQATT and CDR2 is SNEGSKA (reference sequence). The CDR3 extends over 14 amino acids. V was trimmed by 6 bases and J by 7 bases, leaving 19 bases between them.

The clonotype was recovered from a woman in her 30s in good health. The chain joins TRBV20-1 to TRBJ2-1; weak D call: TRBD2 (7 bases). The sample consisted of blood. CDR3 protein: CSALRGGAVNEQFF. The DNA for the CDR3 is TGCAGTGCCCTAAGAGGGGGGGCCGTTAATGAGCAGTTCTTC.